This TCR beta chain stems from a study of T cells in Graves' hyperthyroidism and ophthalmopathy. TCR beta CDR3 sequences were amplified from RNA transcripts. First-round RT-PCR with HTBI primers amplified the TCR CDR3 region. TCRdb re-called the multiplex PCR reads through MiXCR, storing one row per CDR3 protein. The sample contains some 550,000 distinct CDR3 sequences, 20% to 25% of which appear only once. CDR3 length: 13 amino acids. CDR1 and CDR2 (germline): LNHNV, YYDKDF (reference sequence). Trimming cost V 0 bases and J 2 bases, with 5 bases left between them. This clonotype was seen repeatedly, ten times or more.

The sequenced sample was blood. J is TRBJ2-7 and V is TRBV15; D is unresolved. The TCR sequence derives from a man between 18 and 35 years old with Graves' hyperthyroidism. CDR3 coding DNA: TGTGCCACCAGCAGAGACAGTCCCTACGAGCAGTACTTC. Translating gives CATSRDSPYEQYF.